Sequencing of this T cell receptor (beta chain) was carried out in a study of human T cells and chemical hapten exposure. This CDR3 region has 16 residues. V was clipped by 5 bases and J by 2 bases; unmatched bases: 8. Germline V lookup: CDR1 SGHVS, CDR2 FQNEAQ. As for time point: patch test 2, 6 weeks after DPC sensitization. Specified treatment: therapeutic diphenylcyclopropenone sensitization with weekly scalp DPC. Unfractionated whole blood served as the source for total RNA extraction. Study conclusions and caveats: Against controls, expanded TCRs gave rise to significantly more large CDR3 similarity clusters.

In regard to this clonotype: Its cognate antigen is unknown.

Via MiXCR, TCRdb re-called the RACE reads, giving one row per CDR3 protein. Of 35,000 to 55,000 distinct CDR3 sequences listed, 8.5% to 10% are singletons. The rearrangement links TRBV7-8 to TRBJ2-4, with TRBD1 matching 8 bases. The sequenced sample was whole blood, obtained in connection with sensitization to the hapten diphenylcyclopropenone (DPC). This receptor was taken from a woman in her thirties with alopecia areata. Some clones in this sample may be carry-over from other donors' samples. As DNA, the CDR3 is TGTGCCAGCAGCCCGGCCCGGACAGGGTCCAAAAACATTCAGTACTTC. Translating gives CASSPARTGSKNIQYF. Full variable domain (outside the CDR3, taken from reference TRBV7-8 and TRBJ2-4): GAGVSQSPRYKVAKRGQDVALRCDPISGHVSLFWYQQALGQGPEFLTYFQNEAQLDKSGLPSDRFFAERPEGSVSTLKIQRTQQEDSAVYLCASSPARTGSKNIQYFGAGTRLSVL.